What follows are 25 T cell receptor beta chains derived from one specimen sequenced in a study of post-analysis software for immune sequencing data. Study-wide findings and caveats: Relative to controls, patients had about 5 TRBV segments at higher frequency, with TRBV5-6, TRBV5-1 and TRBV20-1 among these.

TCR beta cDNA libraries had unique molecular identifiers. TCRdb independently ran MiXCR on the PCR reads; one entry per CDR3 protein. The table lists approximately 730,000 distinct CDR3 sequences, roughly 30% of them singletons. These TCRs are of unknown antigen specificity. Sequencing was carried out using blood. All receptors derive from a girl between 5 and 17 years old with multiple sclerosis.

V is TRBV29-1 and J is TRBJ1-1, with D maybe TRBD1 (6 bases). The germline CDR1 and CDR2 sequences are SQVTM and ANQGSEA. The germline V and J ends were trimmed by 6 bases and 4 bases, with 12 bases remaining between them. The CDR3 has 12 amino acids. CDR3 bases: TGCAGCGTACAGGGCTGGGGCACTGAAGCTTTCTTT. This gives the protein CSVQGWGTEAFF.

This clonotype occurred a few times. The chain links TRBV6-5 to TRBJ2-5; TRBD2 matches at 7 bases. The end of the DNA is better explained by TRBJ2-7, so the J call may be wrong. Germline loops: CDR1 MNHEY, CDR2 SVGAGI. CDR3 length equals 15 residues. CDR3 sequence: CASSRSSGTTYEQYF. The DNA of the CDR3 is TGTGCCAGCAGTAGGTCTAGCGGTACAACCTACGAGCAGTACTTC.

The sample holds a few counts of this clonotype. This chain links TRBV5-1 with TRBJ1-5; TRBD1 aligns across 9 bases. This CDR3 region has 14 residues. The V segment lost 5 bases and the J segment 4 bases; nucleotides outside the gene matches: 4. The germline V gene has CDR1 SGHRS and CDR2 YFSETQ. CDR3 sequence reads: CASRPGTGNQPQHF. CDR3 in DNA: TGCGCCAGCAGACCGGGGACAGGGAATCAGCCCCAGCATTTT.

The chain uses TRBV5-8 and TRBJ1-2, with a weak D call TRBD1 (5 bases). Trimming took 4 bases from V and 8 from J, leaving 15 bases between them. The CDR3 length is 13 residues. The V gene's germline CDR1 is SGHTS and CDR2 YDEGEE. In DNA, the CDR3 is TGTGCCAGCAGCGAATTCAGGGTCCAGGGCTACACCTTC. Translating gives CASSEFRVQGYTF. The whole variable domain, filled in from reference TRBV5-8 and TRBJ1-2, reads EAGVTQSPTHLIKTRGQQATLRCSPISGHTSVYWYQQALGLGLQFLLWYDEGEERNRGNFPPRFSGRQFPNYSSELNVNALELEDSALYLCASSEFRVQGYTFGSGTRLTVV.

Only a few counts were recorded for this clonotype. This rearrangement joins TRBV12-3 or TRBV12-4 to TRBJ1-2, with 8 bases identical to TRBD1. The CDR3 runs 14 residues. J gave up 7 bases and V 3 bases, and 7 bases lay outside the gene matches. The CDR3 spells CASSFAGGVPGYTF. CDR3 DNA sequence: TGTGCCAGCAGTTTCGCAGGGGGCGTACCTGGCTACACCTTC.

The rearrangement links TRBV27 to TRBJ1-6; unclear D gene. Germline CDR1 MNHEY, CDR2 SMNVEV (reference sequence). The V and J ends lost 7 bases and 7 bases respectively, with 14 bases between them. The CDR3 has 14 amino acids. The chain's CDR3 is CASTPSGRNSPLHF. The CDR3 bases are TGTGCCAGCACCCCGTCAGGAAGGAATTCACCCCTCCACTTT.

This clonotype has only a few counts. The chain couples TRBV6-4 to TRBJ1-2; 7 positions match TRBD1. Germline-derived CDR1 and CDR2 are MRHNA and SNTAGT. This CDR3 has 14 amino acids. With 10 bases clipped from V and 8 bases from J, the junction kept 16 bases outside the gene matches. The CDR3 DNA reads TGTGCCACCCGACAGGGAGAGGAAGCGGGAGGCTACACCTTC. It translates to CATRQGEEAGGYTF.

This clonotype was detected a few times. The chain couples TRBV12-3 or TRBV12-4 to TRBJ2-5, with 9 bases identical to TRBD1. The CDR3 sequence is 15 residues long. Trimming at V came to 6 bases and at J to 3 bases, leaving 8 bases not matched to a gene. CDR3: CASRSGQGIEETQYF. In nucleotides, the CDR3 is TGTGCCAGCAGGTCGGGACAGGGAATTGAAGAGACCCAGTACTTC.

V is TRBV20-1 and J is TRBJ2-5; possible D gene TRBD2, 5 bases. With 7 bases removed from V and 3 bases from J, the gap between germline ends came to 12 bases. The germline V gene has CDR1 DFQATT and CDR2 SNEGSKA (reference sequence). This CDR3 contains 12 residues. The CDR3 region has the DNA TGCAGTGTACGGAAGGGAGAAGAGACCCAGTACTTC. As protein: CSVRKGEETQYF.

V and J are TRBV2 and TRBJ1-5; D unresolved. V was shortened by 6 bases and J by 0 bases, with 21 bases between the two germline ends. Germline CDR1 SNHLY, CDR2 FYNNEI. The CDR3 totals 18 residues. The CDR3 DNA reads TGTGCCAGCAGCCCAAGGGCAGGAATGACGGATAGCAATCAGCCCCAGCATTTT. Encoded protein: CASSPRAGMTDSNQPQHF.

The rearrangement links TRBV6-1 to TRBJ1-2, with unresolved D. CDR1 and CDR2 from the germline V gene are MNHNS and SASEGT. Deletions cut 0 bases from V and 3 bases from J, with 8 bases between. This CDR3 is built from 14 residues. CDR3 bases: TGTGCCAGCAGTGAAGCTCGCAGCTACTATGGCTACACCTTC. Translation gives CASSEARSYYGYTF.

This clonotype was counted a few times. The chain recombines TRBV4-3 with TRBJ1-2; D possibly corresponds to TRBD1 (6 bases). The CDR3 is made up of 15 amino acids. Germline values: CDR1 LGHNA, CDR2 YSLEER. Trimming cost V 4 bases and J 3 bases, with 15 bases left between them. The CDR3 region has the DNA TGCGCCAGCAGCCCTTCGGAGGACAGAGACTATGGCTACACCTTC. This codes for CASSPSEDRDYGYTF.

The V call is TRBV29-1, the J call TRBJ2-4, with 8 nucleotides matching TRBD1. Germline loops: CDR1 SQVTM, CDR2 ANQGSEA. Trimming at V came to 4 bases and at J to 13 bases, leaving 12 bases not matched to a gene. This CDR3 is built from 13 residues. For the CDR3, the DNA is TGCAGCGTTGCTCGGGACAGGCCTCGTGAGCAGTACTTC. Amino acid sequence: CSVARDRPREQYF. Full variable domain (rest looked up from reference TRBV29-1 and TRBJ2-4): SAVISQKPSRDICQRGTSLTIQCQVDSQVTMMFWYRQQPGQSLTLIATANQGSEATYESGFVIDKFPISRPNLTFSTLTVSNMSPEDSSIYLCSVARDRPREQYFGAGTRLSVL.

This clonotype was seen a few times. This chain uses TRBV12-3 or TRBV12-4 with TRBJ1-2; D is unresolved. V was trimmed by 5 bases and J by 0 bases, leaving 7 bases between them. This CDR3 spans 13 amino acids. In nucleotides, the CDR3 is TGTGCCAGCAGTCCGCAGCCTAACTATGGCTACACCTTC. It translates to CASSPQPNYGYTF.

This clonotype was recorded a few times. The chain has TRBV20-1 and TRBJ1-1, with 7 positions matching TRBD1. Trimming removed 2 bases from V and 10 bases from J; junction bases left unmatched: 4. CDR3 length equals 11 residues. CDR1 is DFQATT and CDR2 is SNEGSKA in the germline V gene (reference sequence). Written as DNA, the CDR3 is TGCAGTGCTAGATCAGACAGGGCAGCTTTCTTT. Its protein product is CSARSDRAAFF.

This clonotype was recorded many times. The chain combines TRBV12-3 or TRBV12-4 with TRBJ2-7, with 9 nucleotides matching TRBD1. This CDR3 comprises 14 residues. J gave up 4 bases and V 2 bases, and 3 bases lay outside the gene matches. The CDR3, as DNA: TGTGCCAGCAGTTTAACAGGGGGCGGGTACGAGCAGTACTTC. This sequence encodes CASSLTGGGYEQYF.

This chain joins TRBV4-3 and TRBJ2-7; 10 positions match TRBD2. Germline CDR1 LGHNA, CDR2 YSLEER. The CDR3 is 16 amino acids. J was trimmed by 5 bases and V by 0 bases; bases with no gene match: 7. In DNA form, the CDR3 reads TGCGCCAGCAGCCAAGAAGGGCTAGCGGGAGTAGACGAGCAGTACTTC. As protein: CASSQEGLAGVDEQYF.

CDR3 bases: TGCAGCGTTACGGGGGGCTTCACAGATACGCAGTATTTT. Amino acids: CSVTGGFTDTQYF. The genes are TRBV29-1 and TRBJ2-3; D is possibly TRBD2 (7 bases). The V and J ends lost 5 bases and 2 bases respectively, with 11 bases between them. Germline V gives CDR1 SQVTM, CDR2 ANQGSEA. The CDR3 is 13 residues long.

This clonotype has more than one count but fewer than ten. The V call is TRBV7-2, the J call TRBJ2-7, with D perhaps given as TRBD1 or TRBD2 (6 bases each). The CDR3 spans 12 residues. Germline CDR1 SGHTA, CDR2 FQGNSA. V was pared by 5 bases and J by 3 bases, with 8 bases between. CDR3 amino acids: CASSKGGYEQYF. In DNA form, the CDR3 reads TGTGCCAGCAGCAAGGGGGGCTACGAGCAGTACTTC.

This rearrangement joins TRBV28 to TRBJ2-1; 7 nucleotides align to TRBD2. This CDR3 spans 18 amino acids. Losses at the gene ends were 6 bases for V and 6 bases for J; bases not matched to a gene: 20. CDR1 is MDHEN and CDR2 is SYDVKM in the germline V gene. The CDR3 nucleotides are TGTGCCAGCAGGACAAGAAAGAGCGGGACTGGGAGGGCCAATGAGCAGTTCTTC. It translates to CASRTRKSGTGRANEQFF.

This clonotype has a handful of counts. The CDR3 region is CASSLDRTSDPSEQFF. Written as DNA, the CDR3 is TGTGCCAGCAGCCTAGACCGGACTAGTGATCCCAGTGAGCAGTTCTTC. The genes are TRBV3-1 and TRBJ2-1; 7 nucleotides match TRBD2. This CDR3 is built from 16 residues. V lost 4 bases, J lost 9 bases, and 15 bases stayed unmatched. Germline loops: CDR1 LGHDT, CDR2 YNNKEL (reference sequence).

This clonotype has only a few counts. This chain connects TRBV7-2 to TRBJ2-5; D is unclear. CDR3 length equals 14 residues. In germline, CDR1 is SGHTA, CDR2 FQGNSA. Trimming took off 4 bases at V and 5 bases at J, with 14 bases between the two ends. CDR3 protein: CASSSHLFGETQYF. The CDR3 DNA sequence: TGTGCCAGCAGCTCACATCTATTTGGGGAGACCCAGTACTTC.

The table lists this clonotype with many counts. The chain links TRBV12-3 or TRBV12-4 to TRBJ2-7, with D perhaps matching TRBD1 (5 bases). Trimming removed 3 bases from V and 4 bases from J, with 13 bases in between. The CDR3 has 14 amino acids. The CDR3 nucleotides are TGTGCCAGCAGTTTTGGGCAGGGTGGGTACGAGCAGTACTTC. This encodes CASSFGQGGYEQYF.

The genes are TRBV4-1 and TRBJ1-1, with D perhaps TRBD1 (6 bases). V lost 4 bases to trimming and J lost 8 bases, with 17 bases between them. The CDR3 covers 14 residues. Germline CDR1 MGHRA, CDR2 YSYEKL. This CDR3 is CASSPQRQEGEAFF. CDR3 nucleotides: TGCGCCAGCAGCCCACAGCGACAGGAGGGCGAAGCTTTCTTT.

The genes are TRBV7-9 and TRBJ2-1; tentatively, D is TRBD1 (5 bases). The CDR3 covers 14 residues. Germline CDR1 reads SEHNR; CDR2 reads FQNEAQ (reference sequence). V was clipped by 5 bases and J by 6 bases, with 14 bases between them. The DNA for the CDR3 is TGTGCCAGCAGCCCCTACGCAGGGTCCAATGAGCAGTTCTTC. This translates into CASSPYAGSNEQFF.